A selection of T cell receptor beta chains follows, all from one sample in a study of molecular identifiers for immune sequencing clone quantification. TCRdb re-derived calls from the PCR reads in MiXCR, one entry per CDR3 protein. The sample contains over 600,000 distinct CDR3 sequences, 20% of which appear only once. Sample: naive CD8+ T cells from blood, with Jurkat cell RNA spiked in. The source is a human donor in good health. Some libraries in this study had Jurkat cell RNA spiked in. Each CDR3 is given with its conserved first and last residue. The D gene is left open where the match is weak.

D | J | V | CDR3
. | TRBJ2-5 | TRBV5-5 | CASSLDLGRETQYF
TRBD1 | TRBJ1-5 | TRBV6-2/TRBV6-3 | CASSYGTALPLDF
. | TRBJ2-5 | TRBV11-3 | CASSGGPGETQYF
. | TRBJ2-1 | TRBV11-2 | CASSPYGKEQFF
TRBD2 | TRBJ2-1 | TRBV18 | CASSPPAGAGYNEQFF
. | TRBJ2-2 | TRBV27 | CASSLSAGELFF
. | TRBJ1-1 | TRBV28 | CASSPNREYTEAFF
TRBD1 | TRBJ2-7 | TRBV6-2/TRBV6-3 | CASSYSPTGFSYEQYF
TRBD1 | TRBJ2-7 | TRBV19 | CASTPTGANEQYF
. | TRBJ2-6 | TRBV19 | CASSIIGVGNSGANVLTF
. | TRBJ2-1 | TRBV6-2/TRBV6-3 | CASNVGVGNEQFF
. | TRBJ1-1 | TRBV12-3/TRBV12-4 | CASGTGTEAFF
. | TRBJ2-5 | TRBV12-3/TRBV12-4 | CASSFAAWGTQYF
. | TRBJ2-5 | TRBV30 | CAWSLRVVIQETQYF
. | TRBJ2-2 | TRBV9 | CASSDPGGELVF
. | TRBJ2-7 | TRBV4-3 | CASSQDHGRGYSYEQYF
TRBD2 | TRBJ2-3 | TRBV28 | CASSSKLADYNPPDTQYF
. | TRBJ1-1 | TRBV7-2 | CASSYDRSGTEAFF
. | TRBJ2-5 | TRBV7-2 | CASSLEVRGWETQYF
. | TRBJ2-7 | TRBV12-3/TRBV12-4 | CASSFGDGYYEQYF
TRBD2 | TRBJ2-7 | TRBV25-1 | CASSESGLALEQYF
. | TRBJ1-6 | TRBV14 | CASSPPGGDSPLHF
. | TRBJ2-7 | TRBV6-5 | CASSYSKGPHTGHYEQYF
. | TRBJ2-3 | TRBV11-2 | CASSLISRAGAITDTQYF
. | TRBJ1-4 | TRBV5-1 | CASSFEATNEKLFF
. | TRBJ2-7 | TRBV4-1 | CASSQPGVVNF
. | TRBJ1-4 | TRBV7-9 | CASSFGVATNEKLFF
. | TRBJ1-2 | TRBV12-3/TRBV12-4 | CASSLFRVGVNYGYTF
. | TRBJ2-6 | TRBV4-3 | CASSQEVTGANVLTF
. | TRBJ2-7 | TRBV29-1 | CSVEDAQAYGEQYF
. | TRBJ1-5 | TRBV2 | CASSEDPSTEPQHF
. | TRBJ1-1 | TRBV20-1 | CSARDDGDNKAFF
TRBD1 | TRBJ1-1 | TRBV6-5 | CASSLDRDRNTEAFF
. | TRBJ2-7 | TRBV27 | CASSVQGSSYEQYF
. | TRBJ1-1 | TRBV19 | CASSISPGVNTEAFF
TRBD1 | TRBJ1-1 | TRBV28 | CASSPTPGTVSTEAFF
TRBD2 | TRBJ2-1 | TRBV11-2 | CASSLPGGPYLSEQFF
. | TRBJ2-1 | TRBV6-2/TRBV6-3 | CASRRTQVDEQFF
. | TRBJ2-7 | TRBV3-1 | CTSSPGAAYEQYF
. | TRBJ2-3 | TRBV21-1 | CASSILWATSTDTQYF
. | TRBJ2-5 | TRBV9 | CASSVDGYQETQYF
. | TRBJ1-1 | TRBV4-2 | CASSQVTGHNLMNTEAFF
. | TRBJ2-3 | TRBV24-1 | CATVSSGSTDTQYF
TRBD2 | TRBJ2-7 | TRBV20-1 | CSARATTSVSYEQYF
TRBD2 | TRBJ2-3 | TRBV20-1 | CSARDLASGRSTDTQYF
. | TRBJ1-5 | TRBV7-2 | CASSMTGGGNQPQHF